This is a list of T cell receptor beta chains from one sample in a study of CD8+ T cells in alopecia areata. Generated by immunoSEQ multiplex PCR, the TCRdb table keeps only in-frame clones and is missing some. This table has approximately 6,900 clones, 55% to 70% appearing once. The sample was skin, taken at week 4, from a patient treated with tofacitinib. These receptors all stem from a human donor with alopecia areata. Both conserved end residues are part of each CDR3. The D gene is left open where the match is weak. Not all rows give a size; the values are once, few, many and, for expanded clones, a class.

TRBJ2-2 TRBD2 - TRBV25-1 15 TGTGCCAGCAGTAAGCAGGGAGGGAGCACCGGGGAGCTGTTTTTT CASSKQGGSTGELFF
TRBJ2-6 TRBD1 few TRBV5-5 16 TGTGCCAGCAGCTCCTTCAGGGGGTCTGGGGCCAACGTCCTGACTTTC CASSSFRGSGANVLTF
TRBJ2-1 TRBD2 - TRBV27 19 TGTGCCAGCAGTATCATAGGATTTTCGGCGGGAGGGCCGGGAAATGAGCAGTTCTTC CASSIIGFSAGGPGNEQFF
TRBJ1-5 - - TRBV2 14 TGTGCCAGCAGTGTAGAGGCCCTCAATCAGCCCCAGCATTTT CASSVEALNQPQHF
TRBJ2-2 TRBD1 - TRBV9 16 TGTGCCAGCAGCGTAGGAGAGGGGGCGAGGGGCGGGGAGCTGTTTTTT CASSVGEGARGGELFF
TRBJ2-1 - - TRBV11-2 14 TGTGCCAGCAGCCCCTCGCCCCAAAACAATGAGCAGTTCTTC CASSPSPQNNEQFF
TRBJ2-1 - - TRBV29-1 12 TGCAGCGCGAGGGGCAGGGCATACGAGCAGTTCTTC CSARGRAYEQFF
TRBJ1-3 TRBD1 - TRBV5-1 13 TGCGCCAGCAGCTGGACAGGGGGAAACACCATATATTTT CASSWTGGNTIYF
TRBJ1-5 - - TRBV12-2 14 TGTGCAAGTCGCTTAACGGGGCGGGGGCAGCCCCAGCATTTT CASRLTGRGQPQHF
TRBJ2-2 TRBD1 few TRBV5-5 16 TGTGCCAGCAGCCAAAGGGACAGGGGAGGGATGGGGGAGCTGTTTTTT CASSQRDRGGMGELFF
TRBJ1-2 - - TRBV19 15 TGTGCCAGTAGTCCGGGACGGCTAAGAGGTGGCGGCTACACCTTC CASSPGRLRGGGYTF
TRBJ2-5 - few TRBV30 13 TGTGCCTGGGGGGGCCGGATCGGAGAGACCCAGTACTTC CAWGGRIGETQYF
TRBJ2-3 - - TRBV5-1 15 TGCGCCAGCAGCTTTTGGGGCCCTAGCACAGATACGCAGTATTTT CASSFWGPSTDTQYF
TRBJ2-4 TRBD1 - TRBV29-1 18 TGCAGCGTCATTGGACAGGGGGCTTTCCTTCTAGCCAAAAACATTCAGTACTTC CSVIGQGAFLLAKNIQYF
TRBJ2-4 TRBD1 - TRBV10-2 13 TGCGCCACCAACGGACAGGGGAACAACATTCAGTACTTC CATNGQGNNIQYF
TRBJ1-5 - - TRBV6-5 16 TGTGCCAGCAGTTACGGGATGGGAACGGGCAATCAGCCCCAGCATTTT CASSYGMGTGNQPQHF
TRBJ1-2 - - TRBV25-1 13 TGTGCCAGCAGCTTCGACAGCAACTATGGCTACACCTTC CASSFDSNYGYTF
TRBJ2-7 - - TRBV27 16 TGTGCCAGCAGTCCGACTGGGGTCGCGAATAGGTACGAGCAGTACTTC CASSPTGVANRYEQYF
TRBJ2-2 - - TRBV6-1 13 TGTGCCAGCAGTGAAGCTGCTGCCGGGGAGCTGTTTTTT CASSEAAAGELFF
TRBJ2-6 - few TRBV7-9 19 TGTGCCAGCAGCTCCTTCGGGTCCAGGGTCAACTCTGGGGCCAACGTCCTGACTTTC CASSSFGSRVNSGANVLTF
TRBJ2-3 - - TRBV6-6 11 TGTGCCAGCAGTTCCGGAGATACGCAGTATTTT CASSSGDTQYF
TRBJ1-2 - - TRBV6-1 12 TGTGCCAGCAGTACCCCCCAGCATGGCTACACCTTC CASSTPQHGYTF
TRBJ2-1 - - TRBV11-2 14 TGTGCCAGCAGCTTAGCACCAGGGGGGAATGAGCAGTTCTTC CASSLAPGGNEQFF
TRBJ2-7 - - TRBV11-2 12 TGTGCCAGCAGCGTCACAGCCTACGAGCAGTACTTC CASSVTAYEQYF
TRBJ1-5 - - TRBV6-5 14 TGTGCCAGCAACCCCGGGACGCCGAATCAGCCCCAGCATTTT CASNPGTPNQPQHF
TRBJ2-1 - - TRBV6-1 17 TGTGCCAGCAGTGGAGGGGTCGGCGCGGGCCTACTCAATGAGCAGTTCTTC CASSGGVGAGLLNEQFF
TRBJ2-1 - few TRBV6-5 15 TGTGCCAGCAGTTACTCCCGGAACTCCTACAATGAGCAGTTCTTC CASSYSRNSYNEQFF
TRBJ2-6 TRBD1 - TRBV5-5 18 TGTGCCAGCAGCTTCCGGGACAGCGGCCGCTCTGGGGCCAACGTCCTGACTTTC CASSFRDSGRSGANVLTF
TRBJ1-4 - once TRBV5-1 15 TGCGCCAGCAGCTTGGATGGCAGAGCAGGTGAAAAACTGTTTTTT CASSLDGRAGEKLFF
TRBJ2-7 - - TRBV2 14 TGTGCCAGAGCCTGCTTGGGGAATCCCTACGAGCAGTACTTC CARACLGNPYEQYF
TRBJ2-4 - - TRBV11-2 15 TGTGCCAGCAGCTCCGGACGGGGGGCGAAAAACATTCAGTACTTC CASSSGRGAKNIQYF
TRBJ2-7 - - TRBV7-9 11 TGTGCCACCAACCCACTCGACGAGCAGTACTTC CATNPLDEQYF
TRBJ2-2 - once TRBV7-2 13 TGTGCCAGCAGCTATAGCGCGGGCGGGGAGCTGTTTTTT CASSYSAGGELFF
TRBJ2-1 - - TRBV6-5 13 TGTGCCAGCAGTCTCGTTCAAGGCAATGAGCAGTTCTTC CASSLVQGNEQFF
TRBJ2-5 TRBD1 - TRBV29-1 13 TGCAGCGTTGGCCCGCCAGGGGGCAAGACCCAGTACTTC CSVGPPGGKTQYF
TRBJ2-2 - - TRBV11-2 17 TGTGCCAGCAGCCCTGTGAGAGGGGGGGAGTACACCGGGGAGCTGTTTTTT CASSPVRGGEYTGELFF
TRBJ2-1 - - TRBV27 16 TGTGCCAGCAGTTTATTAGGTGGTCCAGCCTACAATGAGCAGTTCTTC CASSLLGGPAYNEQFF
TRBJ2-1 - - TRBV6-6 12 TGTGCCAGCACGGGAATTCAGAATGAGCAGTTCTTC CASTGIQNEQFF
TRBJ2-7 - - TRBV5-5 17 TGTGCCAGCAGTTATCTTCCCCCGGGACTGAGCTTCTACGAGCAGTACTTC CASSYLPPGLSFYEQYF